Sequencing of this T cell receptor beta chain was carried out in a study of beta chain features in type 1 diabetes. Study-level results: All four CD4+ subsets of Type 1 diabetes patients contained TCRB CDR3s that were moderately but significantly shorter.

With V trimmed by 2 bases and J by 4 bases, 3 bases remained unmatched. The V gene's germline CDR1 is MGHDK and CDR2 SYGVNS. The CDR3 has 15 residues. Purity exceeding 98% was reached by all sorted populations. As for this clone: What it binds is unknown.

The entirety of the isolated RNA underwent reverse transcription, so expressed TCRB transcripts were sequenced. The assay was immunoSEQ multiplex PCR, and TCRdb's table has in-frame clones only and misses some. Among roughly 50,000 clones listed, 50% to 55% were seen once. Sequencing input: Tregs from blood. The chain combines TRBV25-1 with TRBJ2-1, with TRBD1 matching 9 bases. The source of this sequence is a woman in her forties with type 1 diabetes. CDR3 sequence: CASSEPGTGYNEQFF. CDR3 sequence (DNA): TGTGCCAGCAGTGAACCCGGGACAGGGTACAATGAGCAGTTCTTC.